These 6 T cell receptor beta chains came from one sample sequenced in a study of identical twins. MiXCR, applied by TCRdb to the 5' RACE reads, yields one record per CDR3 protein. The data contain 450,000 or so distinct CDR3 sequences, 14% of them seen just once; the ten biggest clones take up roughly 0.56%. The sample was also linked to a second study, of yellow fever vaccine responses in identical twins.

The specimen was CD4+ T cells sorted from blood. These receptors originate from a woman between 18 and 30 years old in good health.

The J gene is TRBJ2-5, the V gene TRBV7-3; weak D call: TRBD2 (7 bases). V lost 2 bases and J 1 base, leaving 14 bases between the germline ends. Germline CDR1 SGHTA, CDR2 FQGTGA. The length of the CDR3 is 16 residues. As DNA, the CDR3 is TGTGCCAGCAGCTTAGGGGCCCGGGGGGCCCAAGAGACCCAGTACTTC. It specifies CASSLGARGAQETQYF.

This chain links TRBV29-1 with TRBJ1-1; possibly TRBD1 for D (6 bases). This CDR3 is 14 amino acids long. V gave up 7 bases and J gave up 4 bases, with 19 bases separating them. Germline values: CDR1 SQVTM, CDR2 ANQGSEA. The DNA for the CDR3 is TGCAGCGGGACGACGGGGGACACAGGCACTGAAGCTTTCTTT. The encoded protein is CSGTTGDTGTEAFF.

J is TRBJ2-5 and V is TRBV4-1; 7 bases agree with TRBD1. The J segment lost 1 base and the V segment lost 2 bases, leaving 4 bases of the junction unmatched. CDR1 is MGHRA, CDR2 YSYEKL, per germline. The length of the CDR3 is 15 residues. The CDR3 is CASSQPGQRQETQYF. DNA for the CDR3: TGCGCCAGCAGCCAACCGGGACAGCGCCAAGAGACCCAGTACTTC.

This clonotype has a handful of counts. This sequence joins TRBV6-2 or TRBV6-3 and TRBJ2-1; TRBD2 agrees at 11 bases. The germline CDR1 and CDR2 sequences are MNHEY and SVGEGT. The CDR3 loop spans 16 amino acids. The V segment lost 5 bases and the J segment 8 bases; nucleotides outside the gene matches: 11. In DNA, the CDR3 is TGTGCCAGCAGTCCGAATATACTAGCGGGAGTAGATGAGCAGTTCTTC. Translated: CASSPNILAGVDEQFF.

This clonotype was seen a few times. The rearrangement uses TRBV7-3 and TRBJ2-5, with 10 bases lining up with TRBD2. V shed 8 bases, J shed 5 bases, and the junction held 11 bases outside the gene matches. The CDR3 extends over 15 amino acids. Germline V gives CDR1 SGHTA, CDR2 FQGTGA. The CDR3 DNA reads TGTGCCAGCTCTTCCGGGAGCGGGGGGGCGGAGACCCAGTACTTC. It translates to CASSSGSGGAETQYF. The variable domain in full, with the rest retrieved from reference TRBV7-3 and TRBJ2-5, is GAGVSQTPSNKVTEKGKYVELRCDPISGHTALYWYRQSLGQGPEFLIYFQGTGAADDSGLPNDRFFAVRPEGSVSTLKIQRTERGDSAVYLCASSSGSGGAETQYFGPGTRLLVL.

The chain has TRBV29-1 and TRBJ1-1; D uncertain. Germline V lookup: CDR1 SQVTM, CDR2 ANQGSEA. With 2 bases removed from V and 11 bases from J, the gap between germline ends came to 9 bases. The CDR3 covers 10 residues. DNA for the CDR3: TGCAGCGTTGAAAAGCAAAAGGCTTTCTTT. It encodes CSVEKQKAFF.